This TCR delta chain was sequenced during a study of gamma-delta chains in newborns, infants, children. At the level of the study: Polyclonal expansion of innate γδ T cells after birth follows microbial exposure.

The CDR3 has 14 residues. CDR1 is GEAIGNYY, CDR2 EKD, per germline. TCRdb reanalysed the reads via CATT. The sample shows hundreds of delta-chain clones, 1% of them seen only once. This clone is deemed medium-sized. A much larger clonotype is one base distant, so this may be a read error. The same CDR3 arises from other DNA sequences in this sample as well. The V call is TRDV2, the J call TRDJ1, with D unclear. This receptor was identified in a child in good health. Input material: blood. CDR3 amino acids: CACDTLVPGDKLIF. For the CDR3, the DNA is TGTGCCTGCGACACCCTCGTACCAGGGGATAAACTCATCTTT.